One and the same sample provided the 11 T cell receptor beta chains below, sequenced in a study of T cell clones after liver transplantation. Measured with immunoSEQ multiplex PCR; TCRdb has only the in-frame clones, and not every one. The profile shows roughly 100,000 clones, approximately 85% of them singletons. This specimen consisted of CD4+ T cells from blood, obtained before liver transplant. The receptors derive from a human donor who received a liver transplant.

V gene TRBV19 combines with J gene TRBJ1-5, with D tentatively TRBD1 (6 bases). This CDR3 is 18 amino acids long. Germline V gene lookup returns CDR1 LNHDA and CDR2 SQIVND (reference sequence). V was clipped by 4 bases and J by 0 bases, with 19 bases between them. The CDR3 sequence: CASSREKIQGYSNQPQHF. In nucleotides, the CDR3 is TGTGCCAGTAGTAGGGAGAAGATACAGGGATATAGCAATCAGCCCCAGCATTTT.

This chain connects TRBV10-1 to TRBJ2-1; D is possibly TRBD1 or TRBD2 (5 bases each). V lost 5 bases to trimming and J lost 6 bases, with 14 bases between them. The CDR3 consists of 14 residues. From germline, CDR1 is WNHNN and CDR2 SYGVQD (reference sequence). CDR3 coding DNA: TGCGCCAGCAGTAATCGGGACCGCATCAATGAGCAGTTCTTC. Protein: CASSNRDRINEQFF.

This chain uses TRBV2 with TRBJ2-4; 9 nucleotides line up with TRBD1. The CDR3 has 18 amino acids. The trim removed 0 bases at V and 2 bases at J, leaving 8 bases unmatched. Germline values: CDR1 SNHLY, CDR2 FYNNEI. The chain's CDR3 is CASSEALGTGLTKNIQYF. The CDR3 DNA sequence: TGTGCCAGCAGTGAAGCGCTTGGGACAGGGCTAACCAAAAACATTCAGTACTTC. The variable domain in full, completed from reference TRBV2 and TRBJ2-4, reads EPEVTQTPSHQVTQMGQEVILRCVPISNHLYFYWYRQILGQKVEFLVSFYNNEISEKSEIFDDQFSVERPDGSNFTLKIRSTKLEDSAMYFCASSEALGTGLTKNIQYFGAGTRLSVL.

The V call is TRBV7-3, the J call TRBJ2-1; 7 positions agree with TRBD1. The trim removed 5 bases at V and 6 bases at J, leaving 10 bases unmatched. Germline V CDR1 and CDR2: SGHTA, FQGTGA. The length of the CDR3 is 15 residues. CDR3 region: CASSRTGATVNEQFF. CDR3 DNA: TGTGCCAGCAGCCGAACAGGGGCGACCGTCAATGAGCAGTTCTTC.

This clone was detected only a few times. The chain links TRBV7-2 to TRBJ2-2; 7 bases map to TRBD2. Germline CDR1 is SGHTA and CDR2 is FQGNSA. This CDR3 spans 15 amino acids. V gave up 5 bases and J gave up 1 base; unmatched junction bases: 4. This CDR3 is CASSPSGGNTGELFF. The CDR3 DNA is TGTGCCAGCAGCCCATCGGGAGGGAACACCGGGGAGCTGTTTTTT.

V usage is TRBV18 and J usage is TRBJ1-6; 11 nucleotides agree with TRBD1. CDR3 length: 16 residues. Germline V CDR1 and CDR2: KGHSH, LQKENI. J lost 9 bases, V lost 3 bases, and 7 bases had no gene match. CDR3 sequence reads: CASSPAGQGAGSPLHF. CDR3 sequence (DNA): TGTGCCAGCTCACCCGCCGGACAGGGGGCTGGTTCACCCCTCCACTTT.

The chain recombines TRBV19 with TRBJ2-5; TRBD2 agrees at 7 bases. V shed 3 bases and J 1 base; nucleotides not matched to a gene: 8. Germline V CDR1 and CDR2: LNHDA, SQIVND (reference sequence). The CDR3 length is 16 residues. This chain's CDR3 is CASSMGDYELQETQYF. For the CDR3, the DNA is TGTGCCAGTAGTATGGGGGACTACGAACTCCAAGAGACCCAGTACTTC.

This rearrangement joins TRBV5-1 to TRBJ2-1; D is unresolved. Germline values: CDR1 SGHRS, CDR2 YFSETQ. The CDR3 has 11 residues. V shed 0 bases and J shed 8 bases, with 3 bases lying between them. The CDR3 DNA sequence: TGCGCCAGCAGCTTGGAACATGAGCAGTTCTTC. Residues: CASSLEHEQFF.

The chain employs TRBV18 and TRBJ2-1, with D unclear. The CDR3 spans 15 residues. In germline, CDR1 is KGHSH, CDR2 LQKENI. V lost 2 bases to trimming and J lost 6 bases, with 14 bases between them. The CDR3: CASSPFQRAGNEQFF. CDR3 in DNA: TGTGCCAGCTCACCATTCCAAAGGGCAGGCAATGAGCAGTTCTTC.

The chain links TRBV7-6 to TRBJ1-1; tentative D call: TRBD1 (5 bases). This CDR3 spans 14 amino acids. V lost 1 base, J lost 3 bases, and 9 bases lay in between. Germline CDR1 reads SGHVS; CDR2 reads FNYEAQ. The CDR3 DNA is TGTGCCAGCAGCTTAGAAAAGGGGTACACTGAAGCTTTCTTT. Its protein product is CASSLEKGYTEAFF.

V gene TRBV7-3 combines with J gene TRBJ1-3, with 7 bases fitting TRBD1. Per germline, CDR1 SGHTA and CDR2 FQGTGA. J gave up 4 bases and V 8 bases, and 8 bases lay outside the gene matches. This CDR3 region has 14 residues. The CDR3 DNA is TGTGCCAGCGCCACAGGGGTTGGAGGAAACACCATATATTTT. Amino acid sequence: CASATGVGGNTIYF.